The next 12 T cell receptor beta chains were all read from a single sample in a study of T cells in Graves' hyperthyroidism and ophthalmopathy. The source material, RNA transcripts, was used to amplify TCR beta CDR3 regions. Using the HTBI primer set, a first-round RT-PCR was run on the TCR CDR3. One entry per CDR3 protein results from TCRdb running MiXCR on the multiplex PCR reads. The data contain a few hundred thousand distinct CDR3 sequences, roughly an eighth of them singletons. The sequencing sample was made of blood. The receptors derive from a woman aged 40 to 55 with Graves' ophthalmopathy.

This clonotype occurred a few times. V gene TRBV2 combines with J gene TRBJ1-3, with D perhaps matching TRBD1 (5 bases). CDR1 is SNHLY, CDR2 FYNNEI, per germline. CDR3 size: 12 residues. With 7 bases removed from V and 7 bases from J, the gap between germline ends came to 11 bases. CDR3 bases: TGTGCCAGCACTAGGGGTCGGAACACCATATATTTT. As protein: CASTRGRNTIYF.

This clonotype has a count of ten or more. The V and J genes are TRBV12-3 or TRBV12-4 and TRBJ1-1, with D tentatively TRBD1 (5 bases). The CDR3 has 13 amino acids. V lost 3 bases to trimming and J lost 1 base, with 6 bases between them. CDR3 nucleotides: TGTGCCAGCAGTTTGACAGAGAACACTGAAGCTTTCTTT. Translation: CASSLTENTEAFF.

The table lists this clonotype with many counts. CDR3 nucleotide sequence: TGCAGTGCTAGAGCCATAATAAACAGGGTCACGAACACTGAAGCTTTCTTT. Translating gives CSARAIINRVTNTEAFF. The chain recombines TRBV20-1 with TRBJ1-1; weak D call: TRBD1 (6 bases). V was pared by 1 base and J by 1 base, with 19 bases between. The CDR3 contains 17 residues. Germline assignment: CDR1 DFQATT and CDR2 SNEGSKA (reference sequence).

The rearrangement joins TRBV6-1 to TRBJ1-6, with 9 bases aligning to TRBD1. Germline trimming cut 6 bases from V and 9 bases from J; bases unmatched to any gene: 12. Germline CDR1 MNHNS, CDR2 SASEGT. The CDR3 is made up of 16 amino acids. Written as DNA, the CDR3 is TGTGCCAGCAGCCCGGCGGGGACAGGGCAGGGTTCACCCCTCCACTTT. Its translation: CASSPAGTGQGSPLHF.

This clonotype has a count of ten or more. The V and J genes are TRBV29-1 and TRBJ1-6, with D tentatively TRBD1 (5 bases). This CDR3 spans 13 amino acids. V was clipped by 4 bases and J by 6 bases, with 10 bases between them. Germline V gene sequence: CDR1 SQVTM, CDR2 ANQGSEA. CDR3 nucleotide sequence: TGCAGCGTTGCGCAGGGCTTTAATTCACCCCTCCACTTT. Protein sequence: CSVAQGFNSPLHF. The full variable domain, its missing parts supplied by reference TRBV29-1 and TRBJ1-6, is SAVISQKPSRDICQRGTSLTIQCQVDSQVTMMFWYRQQPGQSLTLIATANQGSEATYESGFVIDKFPISRPNLTFSTLTVSNMSPEDSSIYLCSVAQGFNSPLHFGNGTRLTVT.

This clonotype occurred many times. The rearrangement links TRBV7-9 to TRBJ2-3, with 9 nucleotides matching TRBD2. The junction had 4 bases not matched to a gene; V was cut back by 5 bases and J by 1 base. The CDR3 consists of 15 residues. CDR1 and CDR2 (germline): SEHNR, FQNEAQ (reference sequence). CDR3 DNA: TGTGCCAGCAGCAGAGTAGCGGGAGGCACAGATACGCAGTATTTT. Translation gives CASSRVAGGTDTQYF.

The chain is built from TRBV5-1 and TRBJ2-2, with 8 positions matching TRBD1. CDR3 length equals 18 residues. Germline V gene data show CDR1 as SGHRS and CDR2 as YFSETQ. V shed 0 bases and J 4 bases; nucleotides not matched to a gene: 11. The CDR3: CASSLGLLDRGRTGELFF. The CDR3 DNA reads as TGCGCCAGCAGCTTGGGCCTTCTCGACAGGGGACGCACCGGGGAGCTGTTTTTT.

As to this clonotype: Just one base apart from a much larger clone, this may be a read error. V gene TRBV10-3 combines with J gene TRBJ2-3, with 10 bases matching TRBD2. The CDR3 is made up of 18 amino acids. Germline CDR1 ENHRY, CDR2 SYGVKD. CDR3 DNA: TGTGCCACCAGTGAACCTGCGGGACTAGCGAATAGCACAGATACGCAGTATTTT. Translating it yields CATSEPAGLANSTDTQYF.

There are many counts of this clonotype. The V and J genes are TRBV9 and TRBJ2-5; tentative D call: TRBD2 (6 bases). Germline values: CDR1 SGDLS, CDR2 YYNGEE. The CDR3 is 14 residues long. The V end lost 1 base, the J end lost 4 bases, and 11 bases lay between the germline ends. The CDR3 region is CASSVNWGGETQYF. In nucleotides, the CDR3 is TGTGCCAGCAGCGTAAACTGGGGAGGAGAGACCCAGTACTTC.

This clonotype turned up a few times. The chain combines TRBV7-9 with TRBJ1-4; TRBD1 is a possible D gene (6 bases). Germline assignment: CDR1 SEHNR and CDR2 FQNEAQ (reference sequence). Between the trimmed V and J ends, which lost 5 bases and 3 bases, there was a span of 16 bases. The CDR3 spans 16 residues. The CDR3 nucleotides read TGTGCCAGCAGCACTAGTACAGGGTTCCCTAATGAAAAACTGTTTTTT. Translated: CASSTSTGFPNEKLFF. Based on the CDR3 plus reference TRBV7-9 and TRBJ1-4, the full variable domain is DTGVSQNPRHKITKRGQNVTFRCDPISEHNRLYWYRQTLGQGPEFLTYFQNEAQLEKSRLLSDRFSAERPKGSFSTLEIQRTEQGDSAMYLCASSTSTGFPNEKLFFGSGTQLSVL.

The CDR3 loop is CASSQGANSNQPQHF. CDR3 in DNA: TGCGCCAGCAGCCAAGGAGCGAATAGCAATCAGCCCCAGCATTTT. The chain joins TRBV4-1 to TRBJ1-5; D is ambiguous. Trimming took 1 base from V and 0 from J, leaving 7 bases between them. This CDR3 is built from 15 residues. Per the germline V gene, CDR1 is MGHRA and CDR2 is YSYEKL.

This clonotype came up a few times. The J gene is TRBJ2-7, the V gene TRBV4-1; a weak D match, TRBD2 (6 bases). Trimming took 3 bases from V and 1 from J, leaving 13 bases between them. CDR3 length equals 15 residues. The germline V gene has CDR1 MGHRA and CDR2 YSYEKL. CDR3 in amino acids: CASSHLFGGSYEQYF. Written as DNA, the CDR3 is TGCGCCAGCAGCCACCTTTTCGGGGGTTCCTACGAGCAGTACTTC.